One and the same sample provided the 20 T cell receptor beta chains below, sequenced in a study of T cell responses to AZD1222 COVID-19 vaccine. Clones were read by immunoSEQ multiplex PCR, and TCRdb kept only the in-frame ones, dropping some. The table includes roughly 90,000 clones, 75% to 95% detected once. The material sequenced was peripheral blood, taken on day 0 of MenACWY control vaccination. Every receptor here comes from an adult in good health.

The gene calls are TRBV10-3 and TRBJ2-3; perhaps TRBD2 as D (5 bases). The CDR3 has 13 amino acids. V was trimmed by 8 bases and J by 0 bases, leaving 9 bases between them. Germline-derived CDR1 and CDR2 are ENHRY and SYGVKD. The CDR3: CAIAAGSTDTQYF. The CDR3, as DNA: TGTGCCATCGCGGCGGGTAGCACAGATACGCAGTATTTT.

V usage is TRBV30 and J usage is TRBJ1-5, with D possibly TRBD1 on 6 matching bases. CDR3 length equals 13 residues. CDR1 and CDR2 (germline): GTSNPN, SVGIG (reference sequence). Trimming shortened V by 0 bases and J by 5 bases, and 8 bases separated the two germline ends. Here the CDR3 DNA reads TGTGCCTGGAGTGTAGGGGGGGATCAGCCCCAGCATTTT. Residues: CAWSVGGDQPQHF.

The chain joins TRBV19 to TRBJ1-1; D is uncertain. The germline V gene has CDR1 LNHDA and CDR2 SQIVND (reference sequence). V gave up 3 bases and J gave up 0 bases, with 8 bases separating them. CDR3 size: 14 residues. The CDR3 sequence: CASSIQLMNTEAFF. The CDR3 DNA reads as TGTGCCAGTAGTATTCAGTTAATGAACACTGAAGCTTTCTTT.

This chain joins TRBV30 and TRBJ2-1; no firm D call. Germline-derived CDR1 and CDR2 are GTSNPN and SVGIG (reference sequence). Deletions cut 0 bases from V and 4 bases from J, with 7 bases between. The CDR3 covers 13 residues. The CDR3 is CAWSVQGYNEQFF. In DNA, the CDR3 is TGTGCCTGGAGTGTACAAGGGTACAATGAGCAGTTCTTC.

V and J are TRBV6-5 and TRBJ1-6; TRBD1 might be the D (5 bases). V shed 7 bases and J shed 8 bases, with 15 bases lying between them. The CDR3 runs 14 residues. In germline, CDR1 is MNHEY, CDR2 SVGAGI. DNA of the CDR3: TGTGCCAGCACCATAGACAGTTGGGATTCACCCCTCCACTTT. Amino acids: CASTIDSWDSPLHF.

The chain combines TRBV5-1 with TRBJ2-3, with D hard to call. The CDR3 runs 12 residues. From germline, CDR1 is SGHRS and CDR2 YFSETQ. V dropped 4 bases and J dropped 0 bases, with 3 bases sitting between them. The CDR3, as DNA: TGCGCCAGCAGCCAGAGCACAGATACGCAGTATTTT. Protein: CASSQSTDTQYF.

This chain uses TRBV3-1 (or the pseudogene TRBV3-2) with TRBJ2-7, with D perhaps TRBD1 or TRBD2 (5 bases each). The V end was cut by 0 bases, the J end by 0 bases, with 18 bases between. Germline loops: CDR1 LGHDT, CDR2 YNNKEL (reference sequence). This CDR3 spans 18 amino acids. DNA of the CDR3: TGTGCCAGCAGCCAAGATGAGGGGTATTCGCAGACCTCCTACGAGCAGTACTTC. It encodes CASSQDEGYSQTSYEQYF.

The DNA for the CDR3 is TGTGCCAGCAGCCAAGGAGGGAACACTGAAGCTTTCTTT. It yields the protein CASSQGGNTEAFF. V usage is TRBV4-2 and J usage is TRBJ1-1; D call uncertain. The CDR3 runs to 13 residues. Germline lookup yields CDR1 LGHNA and CDR2 YNFKEQ. Between the trimmed V and J ends, which lost 1 base and 1 base, there was a span of 4 bases.

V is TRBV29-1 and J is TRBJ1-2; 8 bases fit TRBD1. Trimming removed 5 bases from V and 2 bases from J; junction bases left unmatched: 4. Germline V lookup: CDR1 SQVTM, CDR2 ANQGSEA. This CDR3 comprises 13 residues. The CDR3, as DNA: TGCAGCGTTACCACAGGGGGAAACTATGGCTACACCTTC. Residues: CSVTTGGNYGYTF.

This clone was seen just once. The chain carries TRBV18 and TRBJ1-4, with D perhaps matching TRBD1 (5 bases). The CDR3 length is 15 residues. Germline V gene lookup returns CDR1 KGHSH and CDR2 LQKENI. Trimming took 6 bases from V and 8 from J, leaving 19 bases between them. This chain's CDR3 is CASSSGRGNSEKLFF. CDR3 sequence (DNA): TGTGCCAGCTCGTCCGGAAGGGGCAATAGCGAAAAACTGTTTTTT.

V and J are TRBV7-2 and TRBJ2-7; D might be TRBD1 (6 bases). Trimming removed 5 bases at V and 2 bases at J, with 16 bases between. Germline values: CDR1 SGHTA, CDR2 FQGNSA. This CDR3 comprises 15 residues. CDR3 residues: CASSPDPGGPYEQYF. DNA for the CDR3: TGTGCCAGCAGCCCCGACCCTGGGGGCCCCTACGAGCAGTACTTC.

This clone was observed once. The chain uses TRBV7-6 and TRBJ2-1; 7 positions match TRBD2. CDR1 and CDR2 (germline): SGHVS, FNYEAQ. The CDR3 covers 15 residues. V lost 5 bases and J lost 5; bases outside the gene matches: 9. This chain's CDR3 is CASSLGLAEDNEQFF. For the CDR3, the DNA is TGTGCCAGCAGCCTCGGGCTAGCGGAAGACAATGAGCAGTTCTTC. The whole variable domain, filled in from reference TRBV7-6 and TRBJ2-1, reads GAGVSQSPRYKVTKRGQDVALRCDPISGHVSLYWYRQALGQGPEFLTYFNYEAQQDKSGLPNDRFSAERPEGSISTLTIQRTEQRDSAMYRCASSLGLAEDNEQFFGPGTRLTVL.

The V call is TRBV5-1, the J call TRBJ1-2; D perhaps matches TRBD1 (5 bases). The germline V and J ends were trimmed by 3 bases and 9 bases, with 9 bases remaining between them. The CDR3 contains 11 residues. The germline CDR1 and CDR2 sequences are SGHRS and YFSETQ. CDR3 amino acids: CASSSTDRYTF. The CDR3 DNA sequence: TGCGCCAGCAGCTCGACAGACCGCTACACCTTC.

CDR3 in DNA: TGTGCCAGTAGAGGGACAAAGCTTAACTATGGCTACACCTTC. Amino acids: CASRGTKLNYGYTF. The chain carries TRBV19 and TRBJ1-2, with D perhaps matching TRBD1 (6 bases). Germline CDR1 and CDR2: LNHDA and SQIVND (reference sequence). CDR3 size: 14 residues. Deletions cut 6 bases from V and 1 base from J, with 12 bases between.

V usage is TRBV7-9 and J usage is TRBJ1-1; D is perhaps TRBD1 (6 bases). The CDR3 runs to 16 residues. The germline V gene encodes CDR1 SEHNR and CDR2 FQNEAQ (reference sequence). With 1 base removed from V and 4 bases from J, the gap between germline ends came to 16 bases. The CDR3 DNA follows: TGTGCCAGCAGCTTAGGCGATGGGGGCCGGATCACTGAAGCTTTCTTT. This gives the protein CASSLGDGGRITEAFF.

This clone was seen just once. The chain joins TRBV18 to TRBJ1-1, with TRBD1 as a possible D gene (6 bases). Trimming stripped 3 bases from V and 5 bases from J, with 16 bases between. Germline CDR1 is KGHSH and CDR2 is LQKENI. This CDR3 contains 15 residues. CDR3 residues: CASSPLRGGGTEAFF. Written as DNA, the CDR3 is TGTGCCAGCTCACCCCTGAGGGGGGGTGGAACTGAAGCTTTCTTT.

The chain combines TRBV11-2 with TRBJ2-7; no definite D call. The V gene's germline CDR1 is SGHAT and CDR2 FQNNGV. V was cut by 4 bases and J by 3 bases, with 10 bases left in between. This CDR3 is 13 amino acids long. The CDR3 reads CASSSPHLYEQYF. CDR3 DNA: TGTGCCAGCAGCTCCCCCCACCTCTACGAGCAGTACTTC. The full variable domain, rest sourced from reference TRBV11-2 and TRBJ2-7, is EAGVAQSPRYKIIEKRQSVAFWCNPISGHATLYWYQQILGQGPKLLIQFQNNGVVDDSQLPKDRFSAERLKGVDSTLKIQPAKLEDSAVYLCASSSPHLYEQYFGPGTRLTVT.

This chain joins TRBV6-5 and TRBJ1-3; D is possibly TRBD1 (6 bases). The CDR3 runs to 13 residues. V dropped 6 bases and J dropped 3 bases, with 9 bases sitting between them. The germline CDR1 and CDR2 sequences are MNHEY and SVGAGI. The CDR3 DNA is TGTGCCAGCAGCCGGGACAATGGAAACACCATATATTTT. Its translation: CASSRDNGNTIYF.

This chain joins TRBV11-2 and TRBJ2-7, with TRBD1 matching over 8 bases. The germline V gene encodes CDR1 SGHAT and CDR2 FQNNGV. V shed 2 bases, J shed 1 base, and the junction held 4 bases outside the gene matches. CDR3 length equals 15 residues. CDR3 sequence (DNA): TGTGCCAGCAGCTTACTCGGGGACAGGTCCTACGAGCAGTACTTC. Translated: CASSLLGDRSYEQYF.

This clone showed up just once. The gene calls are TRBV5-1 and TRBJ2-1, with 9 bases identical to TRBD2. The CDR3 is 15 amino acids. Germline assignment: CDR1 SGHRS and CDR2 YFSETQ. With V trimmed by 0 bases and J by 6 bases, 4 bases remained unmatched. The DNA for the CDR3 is TGCGCCAGCAGCTTGGGTAGCGGGGGAGGCAATGAGCAGTTCTTC. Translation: CASSLGSGGGNEQFF.